This TCR beta chain was recovered during a study of monozygotic twins with inflammatory bowel disease. Study results and caveats: Patients with IBD had less TCRbeta diversity (inverse Simpson) than their healthy co-twins. Other individuals had fewer clonotypes in common with IBD patients than with healthy twins, especially with disease activity.

For each CDR3 protein, TCRdb gives one entry from its re-call of the 5' RACE reads, without DNA. The sample includes around 380,000 distinct CDR3 sequences. With regard to this clonotype: Antigen: not known.

Germline assignment: CDR1 ENHRY and CDR2 SYGVKD. The CDR3 is made up of 13 amino acids. Sequenced sample: blood. This rearrangement joins TRBV10-3 to TRBJ1-2; TCRdb outputs TRBD1, but without DNA this stays unchecked. This clonotype was obtained from a human donor with ulcerative colitis or Crohn's disease, or a healthy co-twin of an affected twin (not recorded which). CDR3 loop: CATARDRDGGYTF.